The present T cell receptor beta chain was sequenced within a study of OX40 agonist ivuxolimab in advanced cancers. Study overall: The group had a mean age of roughly 65 years, ranged from roughly 23 to 85, and was around 86% male.

TCRdb's copy holds only in-frame clones and misses some; the assay was immunoSEQ multiplex PCR. The sample includes 100,000 to 130,000 clones, 91% of them seen just once. To note about this clone: Antigen unknown.

Study-wide results and limits: Antigen specificity of clonally expanded peripheral T cells was not established.

Sequencing was performed on CD4+ or CD8+ T cells sorted from blood, taken in a trial of the OX40 agonist ivuxolimab. The TCR comes from an adult with an advanced solid tumor such as melanoma, head and neck, liver or kidney cancer.

The CDR3 loop reads CAISENRETEAFF. DNA for the CDR3: TGTGCCATCAGTGAGAACCGGGAGACTGAAGCTTTCTTT. This chain uses TRBV10-3 with TRBJ1-1; D gene uncertain. Trimming pared 2 bases from V and 5 bases from J, leaving 9 bases between. CDR3 length: 13 amino acids. Germline V gives CDR1 ENHRY, CDR2 SYGVKD.